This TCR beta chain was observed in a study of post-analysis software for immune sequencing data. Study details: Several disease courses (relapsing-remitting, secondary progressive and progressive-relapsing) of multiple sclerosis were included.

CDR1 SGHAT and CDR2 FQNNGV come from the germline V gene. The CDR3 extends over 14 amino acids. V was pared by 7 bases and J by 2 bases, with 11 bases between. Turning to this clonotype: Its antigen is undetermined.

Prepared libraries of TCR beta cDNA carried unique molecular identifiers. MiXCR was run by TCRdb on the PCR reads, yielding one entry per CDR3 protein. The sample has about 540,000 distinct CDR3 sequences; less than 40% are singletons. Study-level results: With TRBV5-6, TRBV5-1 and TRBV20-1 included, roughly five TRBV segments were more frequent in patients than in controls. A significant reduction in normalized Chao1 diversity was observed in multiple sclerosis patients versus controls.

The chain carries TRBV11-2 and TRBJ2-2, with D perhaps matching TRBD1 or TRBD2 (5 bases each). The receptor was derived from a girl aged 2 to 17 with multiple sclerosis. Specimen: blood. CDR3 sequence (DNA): TGTGCCAGCACCCGGGGACCTAACACCGGGGAGCTGTTTTTT. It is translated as CASTRGPNTGELFF.